One and the same sample provided the 32 T cell receptor beta chains below, sequenced in a study of blood T cell repertoires in COVID-19. Method: immunoSEQ multiplex PCR; TCRdb's copy keeps in-frame clones and lacks some. The sample records some 190,000 clones, about 80% being singletons. Sequenced input: peripheral blood. Source of these receptors: a man aged 55 to 69 with acute or convalescent COVID-19.

J is TRBJ1-2 and V is TRBV6-1; 8 bases agree with TRBD1. V was pared by 0 bases and J by 5 bases, with 5 bases of the junction left unmatched. Per the germline V gene, CDR1 is MNHNS and CDR2 is SASEGT. The CDR3 spans 15 residues. The CDR3 is CASSEAGTGAYGYTF. The CDR3 bases are TGTGCCAGCAGTGAAGCGGGGACAGGAGCGTATGGCTACACCTTC.

V gene TRBV25-1 combines with J gene TRBJ1-1, with D possibly matching TRBD1 (5 bases). V was shortened by 4 bases and J by 1 base, with 10 bases between the two germline ends. This CDR3 spans 14 amino acids. Germline V gene lookup returns CDR1 MGHDK and CDR2 SYGVNS. CDR3 loop: CASSAIGQNTEAFF. The CDR3 DNA is TGTGCCAGCAGTGCAATTGGACAGAACACTGAAGCTTTCTTT.

The chain couples TRBV30 to TRBJ1-2; D uncertain. The length of the CDR3 is 14 residues. Germline V gene lookup returns CDR1 GTSNPN and CDR2 SVGIG (reference sequence). Trimming took 4 bases from V and 2 from J, leaving 14 bases between them. The CDR3 coding sequence is TGTGCCTGGATCCCTTCGCCAGGAAACTATGGCTACACCTTC. Translation gives CAWIPSPGNYGYTF.

The V call is TRBV2, the J call TRBJ2-3; 8 bases map to TRBD2. The CDR3 has 15 amino acids. V trimming: 3 bases; J trimming: 4 bases; junction bases outside the gene matches: 6. CDR1 and CDR2 (germline): SNHLY, FYNNEI. The CDR3 sequence is CASSDQSGSADTQYF. The CDR3 DNA reads as TGTGCCAGCAGTGATCAGAGCGGGAGTGCAGATACGCAGTATTTT.

V gene TRBV21-1 combines with J gene TRBJ1-1. TRBV21-1 is deemed a pseudogene. The CDR3 is 15 residues long. The CDR3: CASSKRDRGCTEAFF. As DNA, the CDR3 is TGTGCCAGCAGCAAAAGAGATCGAGGGTGTACTGAAGCTTTCTTT.

CDR3 sequence (DNA): TGTGCCAGCAGCTTGCCGGCGGGGACTACCTTGAGCTCCTACAATGAGCAGTTCTTC. Translation gives CASSLPAGTTLSSYNEQFF. The gene calls are TRBV5-4 and TRBJ2-1; 7 bases align to TRBD2. The CDR3 covers 19 residues. Trimming at V came to 1 base and at J to 0 bases, leaving 13 bases not matched to a gene. Germline V gives CDR1 SGHNT, CDR2 YYREEE (reference sequence). The entire variable domain, with the rest obtained from reference TRBV5-4 and TRBJ2-1, is as follows: ETGVTQSPTHLIKTRGQQVTLRCSSQSGHNTVSWYQQALGQGPQFIFQYYREEENGRGNFPPRFSGLQFPNYSSELNVNALELDDSALYLCASSLPAGTTLSSYNEQFFGPGTRLTVL.

This sequence joins TRBV5-1 and TRBJ2-2, with 10 bases identical to TRBD1. The trim removed 5 bases at V and 4 bases at J, leaving 14 bases unmatched. This CDR3 contains 18 residues. Germline loops: CDR1 SGHRS, CDR2 YFSETQ. CDR3 nucleotide sequence: TGCGCCAGCAGTCCTCTATCTCGACAGGGGGCGAGCACCGGGGAGCTGTTTTTT. As protein: CASSPLSRQGASTGELFF.

This rearrangement joins TRBV7-3 to TRBJ2-1, with 9 bases lining up with TRBD1. V lost 2 bases to trimming and J lost 7 bases; unmatched junction nucleotides: 12. Looked up from germline, CDR1 is SGHTA and CDR2 is FQGTGA. The length of the CDR3 is 17 residues. CDR3 loop: CASSLFAGTGSWNEQFF. CDR3 coding DNA: TGTGCCAGCAGCTTATTTGCCGGGACAGGGTCGTGGAATGAGCAGTTCTTC. The full variable domain, completed using reference TRBV7-3 and TRBJ2-1, is GAGVSQTPSNKVTEKGKYVELRCDPISGHTALYWYRQSLGQGPEFLIYFQGTGAADDSGLPNDRFFAVRPEGSVSTLKIQRTERGDSAVYLCASSLFAGTGSWNEQFFGPGTRLTVL.

V usage is TRBV29-1 and J usage is TRBJ1-2; no reliable D call. Trimming left V 3 bases short and J 8 bases short, with 16 bases between. The CDR3 is 13 amino acids. CDR1 SQVTM and CDR2 ANQGSEA come from the germline V gene. CDR3 sequence (DNA): TGCAGCGTTGACCCGGGATACAGAGGCGGCTACACCTTC. Encoded protein: CSVDPGYRGGYTF.

The V gene is TRBV7-2, the J gene TRBJ2-3; tentatively, D is TRBD2 (6 bases). V was trimmed by 2 bases and J by 2 bases, leaving 14 bases between them. The CDR3 covers 16 residues. Germline V gene lookup returns CDR1 SGHTA and CDR2 FQGNSA. The CDR3 coding sequence is TGTGCCAGCAGCTTAACTAGCAAGGGCCCCACAGATACGCAGTATTTT. It specifies CASSLTSKGPTDTQYF.

In this sample, this clone turned up a few times. The chain uses TRBV6-6 and TRBJ2-1, with TRBD2 matching 9 bases. After removal of 5 bases from V and 1 base from J, the junction contained 0 bases not matched to a gene. CDR3 size: 14 residues. The germline gives CDR1 MNHNY, CDR2 SVGAGI (reference sequence). The CDR3 loop is CASSLAGSYNEQFF. CDR3 sequence (DNA): TGTGCCAGCAGTCTAGCGGGATCCTACAATGAGCAGTTCTTC.

This chain links TRBV18 with TRBJ2-1; 11 bases line up with TRBD1. Germline V CDR1 and CDR2: KGHSH, LQKENI. CDR3 length: 16 residues. J lost 1 base, V lost 5 bases, and 4 bases had no gene match. DNA of the CDR3: TGTGCCAGCTCAAAAGGGACAGGGGGATCCTACAATGAGCAGTTCTTC. Protein product: CASSKGTGGSYNEQFF.

The rearrangement links TRBV19 to TRBJ1-6, with a possible D match to TRBD1 (6 bases). The CDR3 extends over 14 amino acids. V was cut by 8 bases and J by 8 bases, with 16 bases left in between. CDR1 and CDR2 (germline): LNHDA, SQIVND (reference sequence). CDR3 region: CASLQGEGDSPLHF. The CDR3, as DNA: TGTGCCAGTCTACAGGGCGAGGGTGATTCACCCCTCCACTTT.

The genes are TRBV9 and TRBJ1-3; tentatively, D is TRBD1 (5 bases). Germline V gene lookup returns CDR1 SGDLS and CDR2 YYNGEE. Deletions cut 0 bases from V and 4 bases from J, with 11 bases between. The CDR3 has 15 residues. The CDR3 here is CASSVGQGAGNTIYF. CDR3 coding DNA: TGTGCCAGCAGCGTAGGCCAGGGCGCAGGAAACACCATATATTTT.

The chain links TRBV21-1 to TRBJ2-2; the table's D call, TRBD1, was not checked against the DNA. TRBV21-1 is tagged as a pseudogene. The CDR3 length is 16 residues. The CDR3 DNA reads TGTGCCAGCAGCTTGCGGGACAGGGGTATCGCCGGGGAGCTGTTTTTT. Protein product: CASSLRDRGIAGELFF.

V usage is TRBV19 and J usage is TRBJ1-2, with unresolved D. Deletions cut 3 bases from V and 4 bases from J, with 12 bases between. Germline lookup yields CDR1 LNHDA and CDR2 SQIVND (reference sequence). The CDR3 has 14 amino acids. CDR3 amino acids: CASSITAEGYGYTF. The CDR3 coding sequence is TGTGCCAGTAGTATTACGGCTGAGGGCTATGGCTACACCTTC.

The chain uses TRBV11-2 and TRBJ1-2; 7 bases are a match to TRBD1. Germline CDR1 is SGHAT and CDR2 is FQNNGV. The V and J ends lost 0 bases and 4 bases, in that order; junction bases with no gene match: 5. This CDR3 contains 15 residues. CDR3 loop: CASSLDRTGLYGYTF. The CDR3 DNA follows: TGTGCCAGCAGCTTAGATAGGACAGGTCTCTATGGCTACACCTTC.

The genes are TRBV9 and TRBJ1-2; 7 bases map to TRBD1. The CDR3 contains 14 residues. Germline CDR1 SGDLS, CDR2 YYNGEE. Trimming took 6 bases from V and 5 from J; bases not matched to a gene: 10. The CDR3 DNA sequence: TGTGCCAGCACCCCCTCCGGACAGGATTATGGCTACACCTTC. This gives the protein CASTPSGQDYGYTF.

This clone was counted a few times. J is TRBJ1-3 and V is TRBV5-1; a possible D gene is TRBD1 (5 bases). The CDR3 loop spans 17 amino acids. The V end lost 0 bases, the J end lost 0 bases, and 13 bases lay between the germline ends. The germline CDR1 and CDR2 sequences are SGHRS and YFSETQ. CDR3 loop: CASSLGDSAISGNTIYF. The CDR3 region has the DNA TGCGCCAGCAGCTTGGGAGACAGTGCCATCTCTGGAAACACCATATATTTT.

The chain is built from TRBV5-1 and TRBJ2-3, with 7 bases aligning to TRBD2. Germline V CDR1 and CDR2: SGHRS, YFSETQ. The CDR3 consists of 16 residues. Losses at the gene ends were 4 bases for V and 0 bases for J; bases not matched to a gene: 8. CDR3 sequence (DNA): TGCGCCAGCAGCCGGGGGGATAGCGGAAGCACAGATACGCAGTATTTT. This codes for CASSRGDSGSTDTQYF.

This sequence joins TRBV25-1 and TRBJ2-1; D gene unclear. The V gene lost 1 base and the J gene lost 7 bases, with 14 bases spanning the gap. The CDR3 sequence is 15 residues long. CDR1 is MGHDK, CDR2 SYGVNS, per germline. The CDR3 protein is CASSESQAYRNEQFF. CDR3 bases: TGTGCCAGCAGTGAATCCCAGGCCTATAGGAATGAGCAGTTCTTC.

The gene calls are TRBV19 and TRBJ1-2, with 8 bases fitting TRBD1. This CDR3 is built from 13 residues. Germline-derived CDR1 and CDR2 are LNHDA and SQIVND (reference sequence). The ends lost 7 bases at V and 3 bases at J; junction bases unmatched: 4. This CDR3 reads CASNPQGDYGYTF. CDR3 coding DNA: TGTGCCAGTAACCCACAGGGGGACTATGGCTACACCTTC.

This chain joins TRBV5-1 and TRBJ1-1; maybe TRBD1 (5 bases). Germline-derived CDR1 and CDR2 are SGHRS and YFSETQ. The CDR3 spans 13 residues. Trimming pared 1 base from V and 7 bases from J, leaving 11 bases between. The CDR3 DNA sequence: TGCGCCAGCAGCTTGCAGGTCGGGGGTGAAGCTTTCTTT. Amino acids: CASSLQVGGEAFF.

The V gene is TRBV4-1, the J gene TRBJ2-7; D is perhaps TRBD2 (6 bases). The germline CDR1 and CDR2 sequences are MGHRA and YSYEKL. The CDR3 extends over 17 amino acids. V was pared by 0 bases and J by 4 bases, with 19 bases between. This chain's CDR3 is CASSQEGRGRSAYEQYF. The CDR3 DNA sequence: TGCGCCAGCAGCCAAGAAGGTCGGGGGAGATCGGCTTACGAGCAGTACTTC.

This clone was counted many times. The genes are TRBV5-1 and TRBJ2-7; 14 bases are shared with TRBD2. After removal of 2 bases from V and 3 bases from J, the junction contained 4 bases not matched to a gene. The CDR3 consists of 16 residues. Germline CDR1 and CDR2: SGHRS and YFSETQ. The DNA of the CDR3 is TGCGCCAGCAGCTTCGGGACTAGCGGGAGTGTCTACGAGCAGTACTTC. Encoded protein: CASSFGTSGSVYEQYF.

V usage is TRBV2 and J usage is TRBJ2-7; possible D gene TRBD1, 5 bases. The CDR3 contains 13 residues. V was shortened by 1 base and J by 3 bases, with 7 bases between the two germline ends. Germline CDR1 reads SNHLY; CDR2 reads FYNNEI. For the CDR3, the DNA is TGTGCCAGCAGTGAAGTAACAGGCTACGAGCAGTACTTC. It yields the protein CASSEVTGYEQYF.

J is TRBJ1-1 and V is TRBV19; D remains unclear. Trimming cost V 6 bases and J 3 bases, with 17 bases left between them. CDR3 length: 15 amino acids. Germline V gene data show CDR1 as LNHDA and CDR2 as SQIVND (reference sequence). Here the CDR3 DNA reads TGTGCCAGTAGCACCCTCCAGAGGGTCGACACTGAAGCTTTCTTT. Amino acid sequence: CASSTLQRVDTEAFF.

The gene calls are TRBV4-3 and TRBJ1-2; D perhaps matches TRBD1 (5 bases). V was cut by 0 bases and J by 10 bases, with 9 bases left in between. Germline lookup yields CDR1 LGHNA and CDR2 YSLEER. CDR3 length: 12 residues. The CDR3: CASSQDRGTYTF. The DNA for the CDR3 is TGCGCCAGCAGCCAAGATCGGGGGACCTACACCTTC.

The chain combines TRBV5-1 with TRBJ2-5; TRBD2 matches at 13 bases. This CDR3 comprises 16 residues. The trim removed 4 bases at V and 3 bases at J, leaving 6 bases unmatched. Germline V CDR1 and CDR2: SGHRS, YFSETQ. CDR3 protein: CASSPGTSGIEETQYF. CDR3 nucleotides: TGCGCCAGCAGCCCCGGGACTAGCGGGATTGAAGAGACCCAGTACTTC.

J is TRBJ1-2 and V is TRBV6-5, with 11 positions matching TRBD1. CDR1 is MNHEY, CDR2 SVGAGI, per germline. The CDR3 length is 15 residues. V shed 0 bases, J shed 8 bases, and the junction held 5 bases outside the gene matches. CDR3 nucleotide sequence: TGTGCCAGCAGTTACTCCGGGACAGGGGGGAAGGGCTACACCTTC. This translates into CASSYSGTGGKGYTF.

V is TRBV28 and J is TRBJ1-4, with 8 bases identical to TRBD1. Germline V CDR1 and CDR2: MDHEN, SYDVKM. V lost 6 bases to trimming and J lost 6 bases; unmatched junction nucleotides: 9. The CDR3 covers 15 residues. CDR3 nucleotides: TGTGCCAGCAGACCGGCGGACAGGGAAGATGAAAAACTGTTTTTT. Translated: CASRPADREDEKLFF.

J is TRBJ2-1 and V is TRBV2; perhaps TRBD2 as D (5 bases). V lost 7 bases and J 5 bases, leaving 15 bases between the germline ends. The CDR3 covers 14 residues. Per the germline V gene, CDR1 is SNHLY and CDR2 is FYNNEI. The CDR3 loop is CASTQLRADNEQFF. CDR3 in DNA: TGTGCCAGCACCCAACTGAGGGCGGACAATGAGCAGTTCTTC.